The subject of this entry is one T cell receptor (beta chain). The source material, RNA transcripts, was used to amplify TCR beta CDR3 regions. Carried out on the TCR CDR3, a first-round RT-PCR used the HTBI primer set. Each CDR3 protein is one row after TCRdb ran MiXCR on the multiplex PCR reads. The table has 610,000 or so distinct CDR3 sequences, roughly 50% seen once; the top ten hold approximately 8.4%. The data originate from a study of T cells in Graves' hyperthyroidism and ophthalmopathy. The CDR3 consists of 14 residues. Germline V CDR1 and CDR2: DFQATT, SNEGSKA (reference sequence). Trimming took 5 bases from V and 4 from J; bases not matched to a gene: 4.

The sample comprised peripheral blood or thyroid tissue (not recorded which). The rearrangement joins TRBV20-1 to TRBJ2-7; 14 bases line up with TRBD2. This clonotype was obtained from a woman between 18 and 29 years old with Graves' hyperthyroidism. The CDR3 loop is CSAGGTSGSYEQYF. CDR3 in DNA: TGCAGTGCTGGGGGGACTAGCGGGAGTTACGAGCAGTACTTC.